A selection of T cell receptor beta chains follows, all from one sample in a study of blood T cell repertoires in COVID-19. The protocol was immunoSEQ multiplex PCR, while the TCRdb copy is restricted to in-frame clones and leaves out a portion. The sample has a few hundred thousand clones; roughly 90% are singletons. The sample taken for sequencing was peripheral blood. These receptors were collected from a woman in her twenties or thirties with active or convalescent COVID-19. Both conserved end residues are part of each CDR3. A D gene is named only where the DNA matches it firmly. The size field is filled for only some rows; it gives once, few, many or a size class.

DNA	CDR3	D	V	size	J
TGTGCCAGCAGCCCCGACCAGGGGGTGGTGGGTAGGCAGTACTTC	CASSPDQGVVGRQYF	TRBD1	TRBV14	once	TRBJ2-7
TGTGCCAGCAGCCATCGCTCTGGAAACACCATATATTTT	CASSHRSGNTIYF	NA	TRBV3-1/TRBV3-2	NA	TRBJ1-3
TGCAGTGCTAGTAGGGACAGGGGAGAGCAGTACTTC	CSASRDRGEQYF	TRBD1	TRBV20-1	NA	TRBJ2-7
TGCGCCAGCAGCCAAGCCTTTGGCGTACAGGGTTGGGGCTACACCTTC	CASSQAFGVQGWGYTF	NA	TRBV4-1	NA	TRBJ1-2
TGTGCCACCAGCAGCCGGAGGACTGAAGCTTTCTTT	CATSSRRTEAFF	NA	TRBV15	NA	TRBJ1-1
TGTGCCAGCAGCCCAGATAGGATGGGGGCAGTCGGAAACACCATATATTTT	CASSPDRMGAVGNTIYF	NA	TRBV3-1/TRBV3-2	NA	TRBJ1-3
TGTGCCAGCAGTGATTTTGGGTGGCAGGGTACCGACGAGCAGTACTTC	CASSDFGWQGTDEQYF	NA	TRBV25-1	NA	TRBJ2-7
TGTGCCAGCAGCCAAGCAGGGTTAGCAACCGGGGAGCTGTTTTTT	CASSQAGLATGELFF	NA	TRBV14	NA	TRBJ2-2
TGTGCCAGCAGTTTTTCCCTCACTGAAGCTTTCTTT	CASSFSLTEAFF	NA	TRBV12-3/TRBV12-4	NA	TRBJ1-1
TGTGCCAGCAGCTTAGGGCGGAACTCCTACGAGCAGTACTTC	CASSLGRNSYEQYF	NA	TRBV7-2	NA	TRBJ2-7
TGTGCCAGCAGCCTCGGGATTCAGTCCTACAATGAGCAGTTCTTC	CASSLGIQSYNEQFF	NA	TRBV6-5	NA	TRBJ2-1
TGTGCCAGCCGGACTAGCGGGGGACTGGGGGAAGATACGCAGTATTTT	CASRTSGGLGEDTQYF	TRBD2	TRBV27	NA	TRBJ2-3
TGCGCCAGCAGCGTGACTAGCGGGGAAGAGACCCAGTACTTC	CASSVTSGEETQYF	TRBD2	TRBV5-1	NA	TRBJ2-5
TGTGCCAGCAGTCCGGACAGGGTCTATGGCTACACCTTC	CASSPDRVYGYTF	TRBD1	TRBV6-5	NA	TRBJ1-2
TGTGCCAGCAGCCTGCAGGGGTCTGGCTACACCTTC	CASSLQGSGYTF	NA	TRBV7-9	NA	TRBJ1-2
TGCGCCAGCAGTGAGTCGACTAGCGGGGGCAATGAGCAGTTCTTC	CASSESTSGGNEQFF	TRBD2	TRBV10-1	NA	TRBJ2-1
TGCGCCAGCAGCTTGGCAGGGAACACTGAAGCTTTCTTT	CASSLAGNTEAFF	NA	TRBV5-1	few	TRBJ1-1
TGTGCCAGCAGTTATGGCCCGAGGCAGCCCCAGCATTTT	CASSYGPRQPQHF	NA	TRBV28	few	TRBJ1-5
TGTGCCAGCAGTGAAGCGTCGGGATTACCCCTCCACTTT	CASSEASGLPLHF	NA	TRBV6-1	NA	TRBJ1-6
TGTGCCAGCAGTTTGCCAGGGCGGGGGGGACAAGAGACCCAGTACTTC	CASSLPGRGGQETQYF	TRBD2	TRBV6-6	few	TRBJ2-5